These 17 T cell receptor beta chains were sequenced from one sample in a study of T cell repertoires in cytomegalovirus infection. Their recognized antigens are unknown. In TCRdb, the reads were re-called with MiXCR into one record per CDR3 protein. The sample yields approximately 730,000 distinct CDR3 sequences, 25% to 30% seen once. The sequenced sample was cultured CD8+ T cells from PBMCs, obtained from culture after CMV antigen stimulation. The receptor set was obtained from a human donor in good health (CMV status not recorded). Some clones in this sample may be carry-over from other donors' samples.

This clonotype was seen at least ten times. CDR3 coding DNA: TGTGCCAGCAGCGGGATAATGGGACAGTTCAATGAGCAGTTCTTC. This codes for CASSGIMGQFNEQFF. The V and J genes are TRBV7-2 and TRBJ2-1, with 7 bases fitting TRBD1. The germline V gene has CDR1 SGHTA and CDR2 FQGNSA. V trimming: 5 bases; J trimming: 6 bases; junction bases outside the gene matches: 10. The CDR3 contains 15 residues.

V and J are TRBV27 and TRBJ2-5; the D is unclear. The CDR3 is 13 residues long. The germline gives CDR1 MNHEY, CDR2 SMNVEV (reference sequence). CDR3 sequence reads: CTCRLRTIQTQYF. CDR3 nucleotides: TGTACATGCAGGTTGCGGACGATCCAGACCCAGTACTTC.

This clonotype was seen a handful of times. The rearrangement links TRBV6-2 or TRBV6-3 to TRBJ2-2; 9 bases align to TRBD1. V lost 6 bases to trimming and J lost 7 bases; unmatched junction nucleotides: 3. This CDR3 contains 13 residues. Germline-derived CDR1 and CDR2 are MNHEY and SVGEGT. The CDR3 bases are TGTGCCAGCAGCTGGGACAGGGACGGGGAGCTGTTTTTT. It specifies CASSWDRDGELFF.

The V gene is TRBV7-9, the J gene TRBJ1-2; the match to TRBD1 covers 9 bases. Per the germline V gene, CDR1 is SEHNR and CDR2 is FQNEAQ (reference sequence). The ends lost 5 bases at V and 4 bases at J; junction bases unmatched: 8. The CDR3 consists of 15 residues. This chain's CDR3 is CASSHSGQGSYGYTF. In DNA, the CDR3 is TGTGCCAGCAGCCACTCGGGACAGGGTAGCTATGGCTACACCTTC.

This clonotype was counted a few times. The V gene is TRBV5-6, the J gene TRBJ1-5; no reliable D call. The CDR3 has 12 amino acids. Per the germline V gene, CDR1 is SGHDT and CDR2 is YYEEEE. Trimming stripped 0 bases from V and 9 bases from J, with 7 bases between. This chain's CDR3 is CASSLGVRPQHF. CDR3 nucleotides: TGTGCCAGCAGCTTGGGAGTTAGGCCCCAGCATTTT.

This clonotype was observed at least ten times. V usage is TRBV7-9 and J usage is TRBJ1-5; D gene uncertain. The V gene's germline CDR1 is SEHNR and CDR2 FQNEAQ (reference sequence). This CDR3 is 14 amino acids long. V lost 2 bases, J lost 0 bases, and 5 bases lay in between. The CDR3: CASSLWGSNQPQHF. The DNA of the CDR3 is TGTGCCAGCAGCTTATGGGGTAGCAATCAGCCCCAGCATTTT.

The chain joins TRBV7-6 to TRBJ2-5; 7 nucleotides line up with TRBD1. Trimming at V came to 6 bases and at J to 4 bases, leaving 14 bases not matched to a gene. CDR1 SGHVS and CDR2 FNYEAQ come from the germline V gene. CDR3 length: 16 amino acids. The CDR3 here is CASRPTPGQIRETQYF. The DNA of the CDR3 is TGTGCCAGCAGACCTACCCCGGGACAGATACGAGAGACCCAGTACTTC.

The sample holds a few counts of this clonotype. The V and J genes are TRBV6-5 and TRBJ1-4, with D unresolved. CDR1 and CDR2 (germline): MNHEY, SVGAGI. The CDR3 spans 13 residues. V was cut by 2 bases and J by 10 bases, with 11 bases left in between. The CDR3 loop reads CASSYNSLGKLFF. The CDR3 DNA reads TGTGCCAGCAGTTACAACAGCCTCGGAAAACTGTTTTTT.

The chain recombines TRBV27 with TRBJ2-2, with unresolved D. The CDR3 runs to 13 residues. Between the trimmed V and J ends, which lost 5 bases and 6 bases, there was a span of 10 bases. Germline CDR1 is MNHEY and CDR2 is SMNVEV (reference sequence). In nucleotides, the CDR3 is TGTGCCAGCAGTCGCGCTTGGGCCGGGGAGCTGTTTTTT. Translated, it gives CASSRAWAGELFF.

This clonotype was detected only a few times. The chain uses TRBV6-6 and TRBJ1-5; D remains ambiguous. CDR3 size: 14 residues. Trimming cost V 0 bases and J 10 bases, with 13 bases left between them. Germline assignment: CDR1 MNHNY and CDR2 SVGAGI (reference sequence). CDR3 nucleotide sequence: TGTGCCAGCAGTTACTCCCCGGCCAGCCAACCCCAGCATTTT. Its protein is CASSYSPASQPQHF.

The CDR3 nucleotides read TGCGCCAGCAGCCAAGCAACCAGGGGACCCTCTAATGAAAAACTGTTTTTT. It yields the protein CASSQATRGPSNEKLFF. The chain combines TRBV4-1 with TRBJ1-4; TRBD1 might be the D (6 bases). Germline V lookup: CDR1 MGHRA, CDR2 YSYEKL. The V end lost 1 base, the J end lost 3 bases, and 15 bases lay between the germline ends. This CDR3 is 17 amino acids long.

V and J are TRBV14 and TRBJ2-3; D is undetermined. Trimming left V 3 bases short and J 0 bases short, with 10 bases between. Germline values: CDR1 SGHDN, CDR2 FVKESK. This CDR3 contains 15 residues. The CDR3, as DNA: TGTGCCAGCAGCCATTACGGACCAAGCACAGATACGCAGTATTTT. It specifies CASSHYGPSTDTQYF.

This clonotype was seen more than once but under ten times. The chain links TRBV7-9 to TRBJ1-6, with TRBD1 identical over 9 bases. Trimming at V came to 5 bases and at J to 3 bases, leaving 11 bases not matched to a gene. Germline CDR1 reads SEHNR; CDR2 reads FQNEAQ (reference sequence). This CDR3 contains 18 residues. CDR3 in DNA: TGTGCCAGCAGCACTCCCGGGACAGGGTTCGGCTATAATTCACCCCTCCACTTT. Translated: CASSTPGTGFGYNSPLHF. The variable domain in full, with the rest retrieved from reference TRBV7-9 and TRBJ1-6, is DTGVSQNPRHKITKRGQNVTFRCDPISEHNRLYWYRQTLGQGPEFLTYFQNEAQLEKSRLLSDRFSAERPKGSFSTLEIQRTEQGDSAMYLCASSTPGTGFGYNSPLHFGNGTRLTVT.

This clonotype showed up just a few times. The chain uses TRBV20-1 and TRBJ2-3, with 8 bases identical to TRBD1. Per the germline V gene, CDR1 is DFQATT and CDR2 is SNEGSKA (reference sequence). V was clipped by 6 bases and J by 3 bases; unmatched bases: 11. The CDR3 totals 15 residues. The CDR3 DNA follows: TGCAGTGCGATAGCTAGGACAGGGAAAACAGATACGCAGTATTTT. This codes for CSAIARTGKTDTQYF.

The chain uses TRBV12-3 or TRBV12-4 and TRBJ1-6, with a possible D match to TRBD1 (6 bases). V was trimmed by 1 base and J by 6 bases, leaving 13 bases between them. The CDR3 consists of 16 residues. DNA for the CDR3: TGTGCCAGCAGTTTAGACAGGGCAGGGCCTAATTCACCCCTCCACTTT. Its protein product is CASSLDRAGPNSPLHF.

This clonotype was counted at least ten times. The gene calls are TRBV27 and TRBJ1-1, with 7 positions matching TRBD1. Losses at the gene ends were 5 bases for V and 3 bases for J; bases not matched to a gene: 6. Germline CDR1 MNHEY, CDR2 SMNVEV (reference sequence). This CDR3 contains 14 residues. As DNA, the CDR3 is TGTGCCAGCAGTCGAGGGGGCCGGGACACTGAAGCTTTCTTT. Translated, it gives CASSRGGRDTEAFF.

DNA for the CDR3: TGTGCCAGCACCTTGACAGGGGGCTACACTGAAGCTTTCTTT. This codes for CASTLTGGYTEAFF. This chain uses TRBV27 with TRBJ1-1; the match to TRBD1 covers 10 bases. Germline values: CDR1 MNHEY, CDR2 SMNVEV (reference sequence). The CDR3 is made up of 14 amino acids. Trimming removed 7 bases from V and 3 bases from J; junction bases left unmatched: 5.